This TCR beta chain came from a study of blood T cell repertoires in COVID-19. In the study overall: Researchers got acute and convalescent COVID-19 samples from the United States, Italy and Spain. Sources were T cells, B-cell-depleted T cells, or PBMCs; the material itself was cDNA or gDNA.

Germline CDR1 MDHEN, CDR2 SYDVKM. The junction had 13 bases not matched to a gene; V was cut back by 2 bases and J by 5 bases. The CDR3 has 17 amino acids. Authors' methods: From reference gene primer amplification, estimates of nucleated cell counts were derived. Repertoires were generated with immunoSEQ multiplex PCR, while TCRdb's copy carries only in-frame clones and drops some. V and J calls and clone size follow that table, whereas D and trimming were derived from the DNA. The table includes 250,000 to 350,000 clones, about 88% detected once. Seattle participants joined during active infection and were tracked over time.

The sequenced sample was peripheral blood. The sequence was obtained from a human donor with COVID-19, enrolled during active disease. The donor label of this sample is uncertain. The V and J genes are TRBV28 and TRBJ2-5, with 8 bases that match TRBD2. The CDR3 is CASSLVGELAERETQYF. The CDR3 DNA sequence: TGTGCCAGCAGTTTAGTGGGGGAACTAGCGGAGAGGGAGACCCAGTACTTC. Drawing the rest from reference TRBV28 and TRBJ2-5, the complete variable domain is DVKVTQSSRYLVKRTGEKVFLECVQDMDHENMFWYRQDPGLGLRLIYFSYDVKMKEKGDIPEGYSVSREKKERFSLILESASTNQTSMYLCASSLVGELAERETQYFGPGTRLLVL.